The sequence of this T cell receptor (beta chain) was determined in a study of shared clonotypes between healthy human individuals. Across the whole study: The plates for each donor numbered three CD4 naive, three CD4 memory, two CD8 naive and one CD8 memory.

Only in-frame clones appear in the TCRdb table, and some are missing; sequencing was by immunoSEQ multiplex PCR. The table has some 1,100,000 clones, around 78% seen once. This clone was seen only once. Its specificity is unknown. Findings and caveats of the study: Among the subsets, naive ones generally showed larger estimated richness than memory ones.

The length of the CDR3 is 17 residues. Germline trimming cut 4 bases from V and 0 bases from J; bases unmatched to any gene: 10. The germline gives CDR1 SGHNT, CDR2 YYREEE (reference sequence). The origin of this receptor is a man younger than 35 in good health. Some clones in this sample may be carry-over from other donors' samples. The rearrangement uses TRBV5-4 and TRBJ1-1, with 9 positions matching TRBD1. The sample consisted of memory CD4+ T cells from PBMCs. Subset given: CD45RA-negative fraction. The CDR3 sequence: CASSDRGIPWVNTEAFF. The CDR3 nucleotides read TGTGCCAGCAGCGACAGGGGGATCCCTTGGGTGAACACTGAAGCTTTCTTT. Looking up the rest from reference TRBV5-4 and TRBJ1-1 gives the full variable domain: ETGVTQSPTHLIKTRGQQVTLRCSSQSGHNTVSWYQQALGQGPQFIFQYYREEENGRGNFPPRFSGLQFPNYSSELNVNALELDDSALYLCASSDRGIPWVNTEAFFGQGTRLTVV.